This TCR beta chain was retrieved from a study of OX40 agonist ivuxolimab in advanced cancers. The table came from immunoSEQ multiplex PCR; TCRdb's copy has only in-frame clones and leaves some out. The data contain under 90,000 clones, around 85% of them singletons. This CDR3 spans 15 amino acids. Germline CDR1 and CDR2: MRHNA and SNTAGT. The ends were cut back, 2 bases at V and 4 bases at J, with 12 bases in the middle. This clone was picked up a small number of times. J is TRBJ2-1 and V is TRBV6-4; a possible D gene is TRBD2 (6 bases). This sample comprised CD4+ or CD8+ T cells sorted from blood, obtained in a trial of the OX40 agonist ivuxolimab. The TCR comes from an adult with an advanced solid tumor such as melanoma, head and neck, liver or kidney cancer. The CDR3 nucleotides read TGTGCCAGCAGTGACGGCCGGGGGTGGTACAATGAGCAGTTCTTC. This translates into CASSDGRGWYNEQFF.